These 29 T cell receptor beta chains came from one sample sequenced in a study of T-cell memory formation after mild COVID-19. TCRdb re-analysed the 5' RACE reads in MiXCR, keeping a single row per CDR3 protein. The sample lists roughly 500,000 distinct CDR3 sequences, approximately 20% seen once, with around 13% in the top ten. Sequencing was performed on PBMCs or a T cell subset sorted from them (not recorded which). Source of these receptors: an adult woman who had mild COVID-19 (a few samples of this study predate the infection). Cell type and time point are not known.

The chain recombines TRBV29-1 with TRBJ2-6; D possibly matches TRBD1 or TRBD2 (5 bases each). Germline V gene lookup returns CDR1 SQVTM and CDR2 ANQGSEA. The V end lost 0 bases, the J end lost 2 bases, and 17 bases lay between the germline ends. CDR3 size: 18 residues. The CDR3 loop is CSVEDRDQRVPGANVLTF. CDR3 sequence (DNA): TGCAGCGTTGAAGATCGGGACCAAAGGGTCCCTGGGGCCAACGTCCTGACTTTC.

The V gene is TRBV24-1, the J gene TRBJ2-5; the D is unclear. Trimming took 5 bases from V and 2 from J, leaving 11 bases between them. Germline CDR1 KGHDR, CDR2 SFDVKD. This CDR3 spans 14 amino acids. CDR3 residues: CATSGLERQETQYF. CDR3 nucleotide sequence: TGTGCCACCAGTGGGCTTGAGCGACAAGAGACCCAGTACTTC.

This clonotype came up a few times. The V and J genes are TRBV14 and TRBJ1-1, with D perhaps TRBD1 (5 bases). Trimming cost V 1 base and J 7 bases, with 16 bases left between them. This CDR3 is built from 15 residues. Germline V CDR1 and CDR2: SGHDN, FVKESK. CDR3 in DNA: TGTGCCAGCAGCCAAGCCGGAGGCAGGGCCGATGAAGCTTTCTTT. As protein: CASSQAGGRADEAFF.

This clonotype has only a few counts. The chain couples TRBV7-9 to TRBJ2-1, with D possibly TRBD1 on 5 matching bases. V was cut by 1 base and J by 7 bases, with 11 bases left in between. Germline values: CDR1 SEHNR, CDR2 FQNEAQ (reference sequence). The CDR3 is 14 residues long. The CDR3 DNA reads as TGTGCCAGCAGCTTAGAACAGGCTATAAATGAGCAGTTCTTC. Residues: CASSLEQAINEQFF.

The chain joins TRBV24-1 to TRBJ1-2; TRBD1 might be the D (6 bases). The V end lost 0 bases, the J end lost 6 bases, and 10 bases lay between the germline ends. CDR3 length: 14 residues. The germline V gene has CDR1 KGHDR and CDR2 SFDVKD. The CDR3 here is CATSDLLGADGYTF. The CDR3 DNA sequence: TGTGCCACCAGTGATTTGCTGGGGGCTGATGGCTACACCTTC.

This clonotype was detected a few times. The chain has TRBV4-2 and TRBJ2-1; 9 bases agree with TRBD2. CDR1 is LGHNA, CDR2 YNFKEQ, per germline. CDR3 size: 16 residues. V gave up 0 bases and J gave up 5 bases; unmatched junction bases: 5. The CDR3 is CASSQERRGGHNEQFF. Written as DNA, the CDR3 is TGTGCCAGCAGCCAAGAAAGGCGGGGGGGCCACAATGAGCAGTTCTTC.

There are a few counts of this clonotype. The V call is TRBV4-3, the J call TRBJ2-7; D is unclear. The germline gives CDR1 LGHNA, CDR2 YSLEER. The CDR3 is 15 amino acids. V dropped 4 bases and J dropped 3 bases, with 16 bases sitting between them. CDR3: CASSPTPNESYEQYF. The CDR3 DNA is TGCGCCAGCAGCCCAACACCCAACGAGAGCTACGAGCAGTACTTC.

In this sample, this clonotype turned up many times. This chain connects TRBV11-3 to TRBJ2-7; TRBD2 matches 8 bases. Germline assignment: CDR1 SGHNT and CDR2 YENEEA. This CDR3 has 13 residues. V lost 2 bases to trimming and J lost 7 bases; unmatched junction nucleotides: 4. The CDR3 here is CASSLPGRGEQYF. CDR3 DNA: TGTGCCAGCAGCTTACCCGGGAGGGGAGAGCAGTACTTC.

This clonotype was observed once. The junction departs from germline at one end; a sequencing error may be responsible. The CDR3 sequence: CASSLASGSYEHYF. CDR3 in DNA: TGTGCCAGCAGCTTAGCAAGCGGCAGCTACGAGCATTACTTC. This chain joins TRBV7-6 and TRBJ2-7, with D perhaps TRBD2 (5 bases). CDR1 is SGHVS, CDR2 FNYEAQ, per germline. This CDR3 has 14 amino acids.

The chain employs TRBV10-3 and TRBJ2-7; D gene uncertain. CDR3 size: 15 residues. V lost 2 bases and J 0 bases, leaving 11 bases between the germline ends. CDR1 is ENHRY, CDR2 SYGVKD, per germline. CDR3 DNA: TGTGCCATCAGTGAGCGGGTCAGAAGCTCCTACGAGCAGTACTTC. Its protein is CAISERVRSSYEQYF.

The V gene is TRBV6-2 or TRBV6-3, the J gene TRBJ2-3, with D possibly matching TRBD2 (6 bases). V lost 6 bases and J lost 0, with 10 bases in between. Germline values: CDR1 MNHEY, CDR2 SVGEGT. The CDR3 has 14 residues. CDR3 sequence reads: CASRRLGSTDTQYF. CDR3 DNA sequence: TGTGCCAGCAGGAGACTAGGTAGCACAGATACGCAGTATTTT.

This clonotype was counted between two and nine times. The chain has TRBV19 and TRBJ1-5; D call uncertain. The CDR3 runs to 14 residues. Trimming stripped 6 bases from V and 2 bases from J, with 11 bases between. Germline V lookup: CDR1 LNHDA, CDR2 SQIVND (reference sequence). As DNA, the CDR3 is TGTGCCAGTAGCATACAAAATGGCAATCAGCCCCAGCATTTT. This sequence encodes CASSIQNGNQPQHF.

This clonotype was detected a few times. This rearrangement joins TRBV18 to TRBJ2-5; D gene uncertain. The CDR3 runs 13 residues. The germline V gene has CDR1 KGHSH and CDR2 LQKENI. Trimming shortened V by 1 base and J by 5 bases, and 8 bases separated the two germline ends. CDR3 bases: TGTGCCAGCTCACCACAAACACCGGAGACCCAGTACTTC. It is translated as CASSPQTPETQYF.

This chain joins TRBV7-9 and TRBJ1-1, with D possibly matching TRBD1 (5 bases). Trimming stripped 0 bases from V and 11 bases from J, with 16 bases between. This CDR3 has 14 residues. The germline CDR1 and CDR2 sequences are SEHNR and FQNEAQ (reference sequence). The CDR3 bases are TGTGCCAGCAGCTTAGCTGGTATCAGGGACCGCGCTTTCTTT. The encoded protein is CASSLAGIRDRAFF.

The chain is built from TRBV4-1 and TRBJ1-1, with TRBD1 identical over 8 bases. The CDR3 extends over 17 amino acids. V shed 5 bases, J shed 0 bases, and the junction held 11 bases outside the gene matches. Germline values: CDR1 MGHRA, CDR2 YSYEKL. CDR3 in amino acids: CASSYTGTGLMNTEAFF. The CDR3 DNA follows: TGCGCCAGCAGCTACACCGGGACAGGCCTTATGAACACTGAAGCTTTCTTT.

The rearrangement joins TRBV9 to TRBJ2-5; TRBD2 might be the D (6 bases). V lost 4 bases to trimming and J lost 4 bases, with 20 bases between them. The CDR3 is 16 amino acids. In germline, CDR1 is SGDLS, CDR2 YYNGEE. CDR3 residues: CASSPLPRGSGETQYF. The CDR3, as DNA: TGTGCCAGCAGCCCCCTTCCTCGTGGTAGCGGAGAGACCCAGTACTTC.

V usage is TRBV11-2 and J usage is TRBJ1-3, with D perhaps TRBD1 (5 bases). The V and J ends lost 4 bases and 0 bases respectively, with 10 bases between them. The germline V gene encodes CDR1 SGHAT and CDR2 FQNNGV. This CDR3 is built from 15 residues. CDR3 loop: CASSYWGRSGNTIYF. DNA of the CDR3: TGTGCCAGCAGCTATTGGGGCCGCTCTGGAAACACCATATATTTT.

This sequence joins TRBV5-1 and TRBJ2-3, with TRBD2 identical over 9 bases. The CDR3 is made up of 17 amino acids. V gave up 4 bases and J gave up 0 bases; unmatched junction bases: 9. The germline V gene has CDR1 SGHRS and CDR2 YFSETQ. The CDR3 is CASSTVLAGLSTDTQYF. The CDR3 DNA reads as TGCGCCAGCAGCACCGTCCTAGCGGGGCTAAGCACAGATACGCAGTATTTT.

The chain links TRBV6-1 to TRBJ2-2, with TRBD1 identical over 9 bases. The CDR3 runs 16 residues. The ends lost 0 bases at V and 4 bases at J; junction bases unmatched: 3. The V gene's germline CDR1 is MNHNS and CDR2 SASEGT. In nucleotides, the CDR3 is TGTGCCAGCAGTGAAGCAGGACAGGGGAGCACCGGGGAGCTGTTTTTT. Encoded protein: CASSEAGQGSTGELFF.

This clonotype turned up a few times. V is TRBV29-1 and J is TRBJ2-7, with 7 bases matching TRBD2. Germline CDR1 and CDR2: SQVTM and ANQGSEA. This CDR3 comprises 13 residues. The V and J ends lost 7 bases and 2 bases, in that order; junction bases with no gene match: 8. The CDR3 DNA is TGCAGCGCTACCCCGAGCGGGGCCTACGAGCAGTACTTC. This sequence encodes CSATPSGAYEQYF.

The J gene is TRBJ1-5, the V gene TRBV20-1; 9 positions match TRBD1. Germline V gives CDR1 DFQATT, CDR2 SNEGSKA (reference sequence). This CDR3 is 16 amino acids long. J lost 0 bases, V lost 5 bases, and 8 bases had no gene match. CDR3 sequence (DNA): TGCAGTGCTTCTTCCACGGACAGGGGTAGCAATCAGCCCCAGCATTTT. Its translation: CSASSTDRGSNQPQHF.

This clonotype was seen more than once but under ten times. The chain couples TRBV15 to TRBJ2-1; D gene uncertain. The CDR3 loop spans 15 amino acids. Trimming took 0 bases from V and 4 from J, leaving 10 bases between them. The germline V gene encodes CDR1 LNHNV and CDR2 YYDKDF (reference sequence). The DNA for the CDR3 is TGTGCCACCAGCAGAGATTTTGACGGTTACAATGAGCAGTTCTTC. It specifies CATSRDFDGYNEQFF.

The chain has TRBV6-6 and TRBJ2-3; no clear D. Germline-derived CDR1 and CDR2 are MNHNY and SVGAGI (reference sequence). V was clipped by 6 bases and J by 0 bases, with 7 bases between them. CDR3 size: 13 residues. CDR3 bases: TGTGCCAGCAGGCCCCCTAGCACAGATACGCAGTATTTT. Residues: CASRPPSTDTQYF.

This clonotype came up many times. J is TRBJ1-5 and V is TRBV7-8; D might be TRBD1 (5 bases). CDR1 and CDR2 (germline): SGHVS, FQNEAQ. The CDR3 consists of 15 residues. Trimming shortened V by 1 base and J by 1 base, and 8 bases separated the two germline ends. For the CDR3, the DNA is TGTGCCAGCAGCTTAGGGACATACAGCAATCAGCCCCAGCATTTT. Amino acid sequence: CASSLGTYSNQPQHF.

J is TRBJ2-2 and V is TRBV7-9; 10 bases line up with TRBD2. The CDR3 has 17 residues. V lost 0 bases and J lost 1; bases outside the gene matches: 2. From germline, CDR1 is SEHNR and CDR2 FQNEAQ (reference sequence). The CDR3 DNA sequence: TGTGCCAGCAGCTTAGCCGGACTAGCGGAGAACACCGGGGAGCTGTTTTTT. It specifies CASSLAGLAENTGELFF.

This clonotype was seen only a few times. This chain uses TRBV6-5 with TRBJ1-2; D gene ambiguous. The CDR3 totals 14 residues. The V end lost 2 bases, the J end lost 0 bases, and 7 bases lay between the germline ends. Germline lookup yields CDR1 MNHEY and CDR2 SVGAGI. DNA of the CDR3: TGTGCCAGCAGTTACCAGTCTTCTAACTATGGCTACACCTTC. This translates into CASSYQSSNYGYTF.

This clonotype was observed a few times. The rearrangement uses TRBV15 and TRBJ2-5; the D gene is possibly TRBD2 (5 bases). The germline V and J ends were trimmed by 8 bases and 2 bases, with 15 bases remaining between them. Germline assignment: CDR1 LNHNV and CDR2 YYDKDF (reference sequence). This CDR3 contains 14 residues. This chain's CDR3 is CATGIEGRQETQYF. DNA of the CDR3: TGTGCCACCGGGATAGAGGGTCGGCAAGAGACCCAGTACTTC.

This chain uses TRBV7-8 with TRBJ1-2; possible D gene TRBD1, 5 bases. Looked up from germline, CDR1 is SGHVS and CDR2 is FQNEAQ. Deletions cut 0 bases from V and 6 bases from J, with 17 bases between. This CDR3 region has 16 residues. CDR3 loop: CASSLARTKPWDGYTF. Here the CDR3 DNA reads TGTGCCAGCAGCTTAGCTCGGACAAAACCCTGGGATGGCTACACCTTC.

The chain links TRBV14 to TRBJ2-7; D uncertain. The CDR3 extends over 13 amino acids. The germline gives CDR1 SGHDN, CDR2 FVKESK. Trimming cost V 0 bases and J 7 bases, with 10 bases left between them. In DNA, the CDR3 is TGTGCCAGCAGCCAAGAAAGGATTGGGGAGCAGTACTTC. Its translation is CASSQERIGEQYF.